One and the same sample provided the 10 T cell receptor beta chains below, sequenced in a study of blood T cell repertoires in COVID-19. Measured with immunoSEQ multiplex PCR; TCRdb has only the in-frame clones, and not every one. Counted here are some 270,000 clones, 80% to 90% occurring once; the ten biggest clones make up 8% to 13%. The sequenced material came from peripheral blood. The source is a woman in her 70s with acute or convalescent COVID-19.

The chain is built from TRBV15 and TRBJ2-7; a weak D match, TRBD1 (6 bases). Germline CDR1 LNHNV, CDR2 YYDKDF (reference sequence). Trimming removed 0 bases from V and 4 bases from J, with 13 bases in between. The CDR3 contains 15 residues. The CDR3 nucleotides are TGTGCCACCAGCAGAGATCTGGGGACACCATACGAGCAGTACTTC. This codes for CATSRDLGTPYEQYF.

V and J are TRBV7-8 and TRBJ1-2; 8 bases fit TRBD1. The J segment lost 5 bases and the V segment lost 5 bases, leaving 10 bases of the junction unmatched. The CDR3 covers 15 residues. Germline-derived CDR1 and CDR2 are SGHVS and FQNEAQ. This chain's CDR3 is CASSPITDRGYGYTF. In nucleotides, the CDR3 is TGTGCCAGCAGCCCCATCACCGACAGGGGATATGGCTACACCTTC.

This rearrangement joins TRBV21-1 to TRBJ1-3. TRBV21-1 is described as a pseudogene. CDR3 size: 15 residues. CDR3 sequence: CASSKVTGSGNTIYF. CDR3 bases: TGTGCCAGCAGCAAAGTAACCGGCTCTGGAAACACCATATATTTT.

The V and J genes are TRBV7-9 and TRBJ2-5; 10 nucleotides match TRBD2. V lost 5 bases, J lost 7 bases, and 7 bases stayed unmatched. In germline, CDR1 is SEHNR, CDR2 FQNEAQ (reference sequence). CDR3 size: 14 residues. CDR3: CASSPGLAETTQYF. For the CDR3, the DNA is TGTGCCAGCAGCCCCGGACTAGCGGAGACGACCCAGTACTTC.

The genes are TRBV7-2 and TRBJ2-1, with 9 bases aligning to TRBD2. Unmatched junction bases numbered 4, after V lost 0 bases and J lost 7 bases. The germline gives CDR1 SGHTA, CDR2 FQGNSA. CDR3 length: 15 residues. The CDR3 DNA reads as TGTGCCAGCAGCTTAGCCGCGGGGGGGTTTAATGAGCAGTTCTTC. Translated, it gives CASSLAAGGFNEQFF. The full variable domain, in which reference TRBV7-2 and TRBJ2-1 provide the parts outside the CDR3, is GAGVSQSPSNKVTEKGKDVELRCDPISGHTALYWYRQSLGQGLEFLIYFQGNSAPDKSGLPSDRFSAERTGGSVSTLTIQRTQQEDSAVYLCASSLAAGGFNEQFFGPGTRLTVL.

In its sample, this clone was seen once. The rearrangement links TRBV7-2 to TRBJ1-5; D is ambiguous. V was shortened by 3 bases and J by 2 bases, with 8 bases between the two germline ends. The CDR3 has 14 amino acids. Germline CDR1 is SGHTA and CDR2 is FQGNSA. The CDR3 loop reads CASSFGRGNQPQHF. In DNA form, the CDR3 reads TGTGCCAGCAGCTTTGGGCGGGGCAATCAGCCCCAGCATTTT.

The J gene is TRBJ2-7, the V gene TRBV9; 8 positions agree with TRBD2. The junction had 9 bases not matched to a gene; V was cut back by 0 bases and J by 4 bases. CDR1 is SGDLS and CDR2 is YYNGEE in the germline V gene. The CDR3 is 16 residues long. CDR3 amino acids: CASSVAPQRGIYEQYF. CDR3 sequence (DNA): TGTGCCAGCAGCGTAGCCCCGCAGCGGGGGATTTACGAGCAGTACTTC.

Concerning this clone: Other DNA sequences in this specimen translate into the identical CDR3. The chain carries TRBV5-1 and TRBJ2-1, with D maybe TRBD2 (6 bases). The length of the CDR3 is 15 residues. Germline CDR1 reads SGHRS; CDR2 reads YFSETQ. V lost 5 bases to trimming and J lost 0 bases, with 12 bases between them. This CDR3 is CASRLTGGSYNEQFF. In DNA, the CDR3 is TGCGCCAGCAGGTTGACCGGGGGCTCCTACAATGAGCAGTTCTTC.

The chain combines TRBV4-1 with TRBJ1-6; no clear D gene. The CDR3 is 15 residues long. CDR1 and CDR2 (germline): MGHRA, YSYEKL. The V and J ends lost 1 base and 10 bases respectively, with 14 bases between them. This CDR3 reads CASSQVFASRSPLHF. CDR3 DNA: TGCGCCAGCAGCCAAGTCTTCGCTTCGAGGTCACCCCTCCACTTT.

The V gene is TRBV6-6, the J gene TRBJ1-6; D perhaps matches TRBD1 (6 bases). The germline gives CDR1 MNHNY, CDR2 SVGAGI (reference sequence). The CDR3 runs 16 residues. V was shortened by 8 bases and J by 0 bases, with 14 bases between the two germline ends. CDR3 protein: CASRGAGSSYNSPLHF. CDR3 DNA: TGTGCCAGCCGGGGGGCGGGGAGCTCCTATAATTCACCCCTCCACTTT.